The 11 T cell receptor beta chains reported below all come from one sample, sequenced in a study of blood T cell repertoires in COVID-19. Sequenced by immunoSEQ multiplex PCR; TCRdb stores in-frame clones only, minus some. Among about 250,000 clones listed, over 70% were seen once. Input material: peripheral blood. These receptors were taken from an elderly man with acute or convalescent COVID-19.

The CDR3 DNA sequence: TGTGCCAGCAGCTTAGGGACTAGCGGGGGGGCATCAGATACGCAGTATTTT. This encodes CASSLGTSGGASDTQYF. V usage is TRBV7-9 and J usage is TRBJ2-3, with TRBD2 matching 15 bases. Trimming removed 1 base from V and 4 bases from J; junction bases left unmatched: 3. CDR1 SEHNR and CDR2 FQNEAQ come from the germline V gene (reference sequence). The length of the CDR3 is 17 residues.

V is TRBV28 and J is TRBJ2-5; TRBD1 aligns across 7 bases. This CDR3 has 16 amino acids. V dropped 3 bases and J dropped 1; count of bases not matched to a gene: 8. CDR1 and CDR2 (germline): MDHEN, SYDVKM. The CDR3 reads CASSFQRGRSQETQYF. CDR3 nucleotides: TGTGCCAGCAGTTTCCAAAGGGGGCGAAGCCAAGAGACCCAGTACTTC.

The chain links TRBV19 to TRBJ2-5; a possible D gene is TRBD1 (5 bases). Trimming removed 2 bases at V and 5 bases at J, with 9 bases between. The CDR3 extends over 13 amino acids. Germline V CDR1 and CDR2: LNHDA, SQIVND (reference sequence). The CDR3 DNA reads TGTGCCAGTAGTATATCCAGGGCTGAGACCCAGTACTTC. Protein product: CASSISRAETQYF.

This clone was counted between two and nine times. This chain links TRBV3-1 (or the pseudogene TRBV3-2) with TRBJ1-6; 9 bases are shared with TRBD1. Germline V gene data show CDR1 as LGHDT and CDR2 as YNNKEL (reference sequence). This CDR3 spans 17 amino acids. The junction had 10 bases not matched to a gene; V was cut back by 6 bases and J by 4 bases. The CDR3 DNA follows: TGTGCCAGCAGACGATCTCTGGACAGGGGATATAATTCACCCCTCCACTTT. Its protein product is CASRRSLDRGYNSPLHF.

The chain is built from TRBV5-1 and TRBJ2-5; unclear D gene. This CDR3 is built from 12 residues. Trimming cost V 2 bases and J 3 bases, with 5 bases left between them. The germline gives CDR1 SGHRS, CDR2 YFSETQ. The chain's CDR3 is CASSFYEETQYF. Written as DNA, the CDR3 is TGCGCCAGCAGCTTTTATGAAGAGACCCAGTACTTC.

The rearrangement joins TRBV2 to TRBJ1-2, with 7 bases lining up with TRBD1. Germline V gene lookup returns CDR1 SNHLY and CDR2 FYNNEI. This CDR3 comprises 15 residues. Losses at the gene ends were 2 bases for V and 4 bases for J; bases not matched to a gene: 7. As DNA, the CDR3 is TGTGCCAGCAGTGAAACAGGGGAATATAGCTATGGCTACACCTTC. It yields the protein CASSETGEYSYGYTF.

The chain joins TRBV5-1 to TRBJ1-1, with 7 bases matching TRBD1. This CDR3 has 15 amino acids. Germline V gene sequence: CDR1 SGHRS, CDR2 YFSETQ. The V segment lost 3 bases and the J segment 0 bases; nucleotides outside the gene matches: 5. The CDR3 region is CASSYGGQMNTEAFF. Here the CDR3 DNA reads TGCGCCAGCAGCTACGGGGGACAGATGAACACTGAAGCTTTCTTT.

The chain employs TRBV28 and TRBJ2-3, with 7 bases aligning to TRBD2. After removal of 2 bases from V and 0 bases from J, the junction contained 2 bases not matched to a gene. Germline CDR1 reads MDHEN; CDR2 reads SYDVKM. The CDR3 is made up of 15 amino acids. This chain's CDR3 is CASSLGGDSTDTQYF. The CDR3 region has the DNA TGTGCCAGCAGTTTAGGGGGGGATAGCACAGATACGCAGTATTTT.

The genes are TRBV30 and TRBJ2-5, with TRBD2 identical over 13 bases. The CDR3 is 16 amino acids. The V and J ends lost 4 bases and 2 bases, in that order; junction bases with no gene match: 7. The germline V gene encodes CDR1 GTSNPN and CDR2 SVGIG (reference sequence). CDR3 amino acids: CAWTPPGLAGQETQYF. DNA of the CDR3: TGTGCCTGGACCCCTCCGGGACTAGCGGGGCAAGAGACCCAGTACTTC. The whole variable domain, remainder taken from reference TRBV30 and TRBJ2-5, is SQTIHQWPATLVQPVGSPLSLECTVEGTSNPNLYWYRQAAGRGLQLLFYSVGIGQISSEVPQNLSASRPQDRQFILSSKKLLLSDSGFYLCAWTPPGLAGQETQYFGPGTRLLVL.

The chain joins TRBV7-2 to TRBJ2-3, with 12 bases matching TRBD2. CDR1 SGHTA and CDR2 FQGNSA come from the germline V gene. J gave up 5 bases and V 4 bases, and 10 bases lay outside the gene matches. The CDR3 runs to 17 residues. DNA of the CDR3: TGTGCCAGCAGCTCCCGTGAGCTAGCGGGGGGGGGAGATACGCAGTATTTT. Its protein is CASSSRELAGGGDTQYF.

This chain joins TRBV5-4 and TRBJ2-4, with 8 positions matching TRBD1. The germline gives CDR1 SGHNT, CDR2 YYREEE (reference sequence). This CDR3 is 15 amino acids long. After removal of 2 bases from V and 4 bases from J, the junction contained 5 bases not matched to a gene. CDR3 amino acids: CASSFTTGGKNIQYF. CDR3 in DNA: TGTGCCAGCAGCTTCACTACAGGGGGGAAAAACATTCAGTACTTC.